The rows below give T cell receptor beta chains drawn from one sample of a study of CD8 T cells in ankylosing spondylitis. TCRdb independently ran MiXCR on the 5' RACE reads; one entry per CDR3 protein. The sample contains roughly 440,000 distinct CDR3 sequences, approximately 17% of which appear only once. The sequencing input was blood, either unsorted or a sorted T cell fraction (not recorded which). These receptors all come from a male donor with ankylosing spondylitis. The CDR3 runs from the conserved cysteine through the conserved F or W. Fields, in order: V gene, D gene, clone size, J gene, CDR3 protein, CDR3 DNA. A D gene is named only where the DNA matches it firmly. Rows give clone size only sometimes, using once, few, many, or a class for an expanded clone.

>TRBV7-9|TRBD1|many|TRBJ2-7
CASSRTGDEQYF
TGTGCCAGCAGCCGGACAGGGGACGAGCAGTACTTC
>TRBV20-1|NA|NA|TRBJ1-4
CSARPQDRGGEKLFF
TGCAGTGCTAGACCCCAGGATCGGGGCGGGGAAAAACTGTTTTTT
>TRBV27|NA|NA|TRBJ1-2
CASSLRRGANYGYTF
TGTGCCAGCAGTCTCCGACGGGGAGCTAACTATGGCTACACCTTC
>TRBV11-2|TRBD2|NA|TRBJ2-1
CASATGTSANEQFF
TGTGCCAGCGCGACTGGGACTAGCGCCAATGAGCAGTTCTTC
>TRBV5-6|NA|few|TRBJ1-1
CASGYGQGNTEAFF
TGTGCCAGCGGCTACGGCCAGGGGAACACTGAAGCTTTCTTT
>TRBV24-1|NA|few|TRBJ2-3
CATSDPRGTDTQYF
TGTGCCACCAGTGACCCCAGGGGCACAGATACGCAGTATTTT
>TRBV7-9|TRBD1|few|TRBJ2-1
CASSLAGGQGYNEQFF
TGTGCCAGCAGCTTAGCCGGGGGACAGGGGTATAATGAGCAGTTCTTC
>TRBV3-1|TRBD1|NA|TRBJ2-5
CASSQTRGGLQYF
TGTGCCAGCAGCCAGACACGAGGGGGCCTCCAGTACTTC
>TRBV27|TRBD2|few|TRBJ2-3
CASTSLAGVATDTQYF
TGTGCCAGCACCTCCCTAGCGGGAGTTGCGACAGATACGCAGTATTTT
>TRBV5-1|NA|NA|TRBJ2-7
CASGRTGTPYEQYF
TGCGCCAGCGGGAGGACAGGAACTCCGTACGAGCAGTACTTC
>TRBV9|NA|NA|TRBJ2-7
CASTPRDTSYEQYF
TGTGCCAGCACTCCCAGGGACACCTCCTACGAGCAGTACTTC
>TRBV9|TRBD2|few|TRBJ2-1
CASSVATAASGSNEQFF
TGTGCCAGCAGCGTAGCTACCGCGGCTAGCGGGAGTAATGAGCAGTTCTTC
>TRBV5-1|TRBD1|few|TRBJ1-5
CASSAGTGSPNQPQHF
TGCGCCAGCAGCGCCGGGACAGGGTCCCCTAATCAGCCCCAGCATTTT
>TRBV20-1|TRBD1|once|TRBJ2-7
CSARQTGRYEQYF
TGCAGTGCTAGACAGACAGGGCGCTACGAGCAGTACTTC
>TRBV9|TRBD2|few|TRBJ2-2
CASSVGPASGGGELFF
TGTGCCAGCAGCGTAGGTCCGGCTAGCGGGGGCGGGGAGCTGTTTTTT
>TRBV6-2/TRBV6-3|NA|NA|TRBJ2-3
CASSSSSRTADTQYF
TGTGCCAGCAGCTCTTCCTCCCGCACGGCAGATACGCAGTATTTT
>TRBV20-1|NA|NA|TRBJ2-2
CSAQGWAGELFF
TGCAGTGCCCAGGGCTGGGCCGGGGAGCTGTTTTTT
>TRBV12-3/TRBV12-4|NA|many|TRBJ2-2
CASSSRFGELFF
TGTGCCAGCAGTTCGCGATTCGGGGAGCTGTTTTTT
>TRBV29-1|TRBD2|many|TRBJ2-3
CSVQSTSGGSDTQYF
TGCAGCGTCCAATCGACTAGCGGGGGGTCAGATACGCAGTATTTT
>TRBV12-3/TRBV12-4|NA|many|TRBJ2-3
CASKRQNTQYF
TGTGCCAGCAAACGTCAAAATACGCAGTATTTT
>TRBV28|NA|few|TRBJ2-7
CASMGAGPRTYEQYF
TGTGCCAGCATGGGGGCAGGACCCAGAACCTACGAGCAGTACTTC
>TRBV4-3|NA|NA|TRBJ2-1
CASSQESAGYNEQFF
TGCGCCAGCAGCCAAGAATCCGCGGGATACAATGAGCAGTTCTTC
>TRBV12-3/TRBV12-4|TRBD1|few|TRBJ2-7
CASSSNNRGGEQYF
TGTGCCAGCAGTTCAAATAACAGGGGTGGCGAGCAGTACTTC